One sample yielded the 19 T cell receptor beta chains listed below, sequenced in a study of T-cell memory formation after mild COVID-19. One entry per CDR3 protein results from TCRdb running MiXCR on the 5' RACE reads. Of hundreds of thousands of distinct CDR3 sequences listed, around 13% are singletons. The sample comprised PBMCs or a T cell subset sorted from them (not recorded which). The origin of the receptors is a young man who had mild COVID-19 (a few samples of this study predate the infection). Cell type and time point are not known.

The chain links TRBV5-1 to TRBJ2-3; no clear D. The V gene lost 0 bases and the J gene lost 1 base, with 9 bases spanning the gap. The CDR3 is made up of 15 amino acids. Looked up from germline, CDR1 is SGHRS and CDR2 is YFSETQ. DNA of the CDR3: TGCGCCAGCAGCTTGGGGGCAGACCGCACAGATACGCAGTATTTT. Translation: CASSLGADRTDTQYF.

This clonotype was recorded a few times. The V call is TRBV7-9, the J call TRBJ2-7; 7 nucleotides align to TRBD2. Germline V CDR1 and CDR2: SEHNR, FQNEAQ (reference sequence). V lost 4 bases and J lost 2; bases outside the gene matches: 14. The CDR3 covers 17 residues. CDR3 bases: TGTGCCAGCAGCTCCCCACGGGGAGGGCTCATGGCCTACGAGCAGTACTTC. This codes for CASSSPRGGLMAYEQYF.

Of note for this clonotype: The junction and the germline gene differ at one end; a read error may be behind it. The J gene is TRBJ1-5, the V gene TRBV24-1; D not certain. Looked up from germline, CDR1 is KGHDR and CDR2 is SFDVKD. The CDR3 has 9 amino acids. CDR3 sequence: CATYQAQHF. CDR3 sequence (DNA): TGTGCCACCTATCAGGCCCAGCATTTT.

This clonotype was seen a handful of times. The V call is TRBV6-1, the J call TRBJ1-2; 8 bases agree with TRBD1. From germline, CDR1 is MNHNS and CDR2 SASEGT. The CDR3 loop spans 14 amino acids. The trim removed 1 base at V and 4 bases at J, leaving 2 bases unmatched. The CDR3: CASSEGTGPYGYTF. In DNA, the CDR3 is TGTGCCAGCAGTGAAGGGACAGGGCCCTATGGCTACACCTTC.

This clonotype was counted between two and nine times. The chain recombines TRBV20-1 with TRBJ2-7, with 9 bases lining up with TRBD2. V shed 5 bases, J shed 1 base, and the junction held 6 bases outside the gene matches. The germline gives CDR1 DFQATT, CDR2 SNEGSKA (reference sequence). This CDR3 comprises 14 residues. The CDR3 DNA sequence: TGCAGTGCTGCGCGAAGCGGGGGGTCCTACGAGCAGTACTTC. Protein product: CSAARSGGSYEQYF.

This clonotype was seen repeatedly, ten times or more. The rearrangement links TRBV18 to TRBJ1-3; 7 nucleotides line up with TRBD1. The CDR3 has 16 amino acids. Trimming took 4 bases from V and 2 from J; bases not matched to a gene: 8. The germline gives CDR1 KGHSH, CDR2 LQKENI. CDR3 loop: CASSHNFDRAGNTIYF. CDR3 in DNA: TGTGCCAGCTCACACAATTTTGACAGGGCTGGAAACACCATATATTTT.

This clonotype was observed at least ten times. The genes are TRBV2 and TRBJ2-5; D may match TRBD1 or TRBD2 (5 bases each). V shed 4 bases and J shed 5 bases, with 14 bases lying between them. CDR3 length: 14 residues. Per the germline V gene, CDR1 is SNHLY and CDR2 is FYNNEI. CDR3 in DNA: TGTGCCAGCAGTGTCAGGGAACTAGTGGAGACCCAGTACTTC. Its translation is CASSVRELVETQYF.

V is TRBV20-1 and J is TRBJ1-1; 7 bases match TRBD1. CDR3 length: 12 amino acids. Trimming cost V 4 bases and J 4 bases; bases outside gene matches: 3. Germline V gives CDR1 DFQATT, CDR2 SNEGSKA (reference sequence). This CDR3 reads CSAKSGGTEAFF. CDR3 in DNA: TGCAGTGCTAAATCAGGGGGCACTGAAGCTTTCTTT.

The chain recombines TRBV6-2 or TRBV6-3 with TRBJ2-4, with TRBD1 matching over 10 bases. Trimming at V came to 8 bases and at J to 8 bases, leaving 6 bases not matched to a gene. The CDR3 is 13 amino acids. The germline gives CDR1 MNHEY, CDR2 SVGEGT. CDR3 DNA sequence: TGTGCCAGCCGCCGGGACAGGGGTCACATTCAGTACTTC. Translated: CASRRDRGHIQYF.

This clonotype was seen ten or more times. The chain has TRBV20-1 and TRBJ1-5, with 9 bases fitting TRBD1. The CDR3 has 14 amino acids. Trimming at V came to 0 bases and at J to 6 bases, leaving 3 bases not matched to a gene. CDR1 is DFQATT, CDR2 SNEGSKA, per germline (reference sequence). CDR3 region: CSARDRTGVQPQHF. The CDR3 DNA follows: TGCAGTGCTAGAGATCGGACAGGGGTTCAGCCCCAGCATTTT.

Many counts were recorded for this clonotype. This chain joins TRBV4-1 and TRBJ2-3; D not certain. Per the germline V gene, CDR1 is MGHRA and CDR2 is YSYEKL. Trimming removed 0 bases from V and 0 bases from J, with 10 bases in between. This CDR3 has 16 residues. The CDR3, as DNA: TGCGCCAGCAGCCAAGAGCAGGCCCCTAGCACAGATACGCAGTATTTT. The encoded protein is CASSQEQAPSTDTQYF.

The chain uses TRBV12-3 or TRBV12-4 and TRBJ2-2; D is possibly TRBD2 (5 bases). The V gene lost 8 bases and the J gene lost 7 bases, with 8 bases spanning the gap. The CDR3 runs to 11 residues. The chain's CDR3 is CASRGLGELFF. DNA for the CDR3: TGTGCCAGCCGGGGTCTCGGGGAGCTGTTTTTT.

The chain links TRBV6-2 or TRBV6-3 to TRBJ2-5; 9 positions match TRBD1. This CDR3 comprises 15 residues. Germline trimming cut 1 base from V and 4 bases from J; bases unmatched to any gene: 4. Germline V gives CDR1 MNHEY, CDR2 SVGEGT. The CDR3 DNA is TGTGCCAGCAGTTACTGGCGGGGACAGGGAGAGACCCAGTACTTC. It codes for CASSYWRGQGETQYF.

The V gene is TRBV4-1, the J gene TRBJ2-7, with TRBD2 matching over 8 bases. The CDR3 runs to 15 residues. V shed 3 bases, J shed 0 bases, and the junction held 4 bases outside the gene matches. CDR1 is MGHRA and CDR2 is YSYEKL in the germline V gene. The DNA for the CDR3 is TGCGCCAGCAGCCATCGGGAGGGATTCTCCTACGAGCAGTACTTC. Encoded protein: CASSHREGFSYEQYF.

This chain uses TRBV11-2 with TRBJ2-7; D not resolved. This CDR3 has 14 amino acids. V dropped 5 bases and J dropped 3 bases, with 14 bases sitting between them. Germline values: CDR1 SGHAT, CDR2 FQNNGV. The CDR3 nucleotides are TGTGCCAGCAGCCCCTCCGGCAGCCACTACGAGCAGTACTTC. As protein: CASSPSGSHYEQYF.

This clonotype was counted at least ten times. The chain couples TRBV12-3 or TRBV12-4 to TRBJ1-1; no reliable D call. This CDR3 spans 14 amino acids. V was pared by 7 bases and J by 4 bases, with 16 bases between. The CDR3 DNA reads as TGTGCCAGCATCCTGAGGACGTTCGGCACTGAAGCTTTCTTT. As protein: CASILRTFGTEAFF.

This chain joins TRBV11-2 and TRBJ1-3; 9 bases line up with TRBD1. The CDR3 contains 15 residues. The germline gives CDR1 SGHAT, CDR2 FQNNGV. The trim removed 5 bases at V and 8 bases at J, leaving 10 bases unmatched. The CDR3 reads CASSLRGTGRDTIYF. The CDR3 coding sequence is TGTGCCAGCAGCCTGCGGGGGACAGGGAGGGACACCATATATTTT.

This clonotype was recorded a few times. V gene TRBV10-3 combines with J gene TRBJ2-3; 7 nucleotides line up with TRBD2. The germline gives CDR1 ENHRY, CDR2 SYGVKD. This CDR3 is 12 amino acids long. Germline trimming cut 6 bases from V and 5 bases from J; bases unmatched to any gene: 2. The CDR3 reads CAISGGKDTQYF. As DNA, the CDR3 is TGTGCCATCAGCGGGGGGAAAGATACGCAGTATTTT.

This clonotype turned up a few times. The chain carries TRBV7-3 and TRBJ2-3; 10 positions agree with TRBD1. The CDR3 loop spans 15 amino acids. The V gene end was trimmed by 2 bases and the J gene end by 4 bases; junction bases not matched to a gene: 3. CDR1 is SGHTA, CDR2 FQGTGA, per germline. The CDR3 protein is CASSLGTGVPDTQYF. CDR3 bases: TGTGCCAGCAGCTTAGGGACAGGGGTTCCAGATACGCAGTATTTT.